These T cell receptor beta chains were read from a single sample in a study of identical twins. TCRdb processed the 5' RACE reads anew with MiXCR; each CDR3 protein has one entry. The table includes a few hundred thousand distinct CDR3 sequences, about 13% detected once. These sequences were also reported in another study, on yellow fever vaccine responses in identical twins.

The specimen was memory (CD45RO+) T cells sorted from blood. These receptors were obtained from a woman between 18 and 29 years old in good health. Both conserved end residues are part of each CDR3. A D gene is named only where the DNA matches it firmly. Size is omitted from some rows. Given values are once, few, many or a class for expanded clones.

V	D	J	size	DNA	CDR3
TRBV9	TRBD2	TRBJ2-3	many	TGTGCCAGCAGCACCGGACTAGCGTTTAGCACAGATACGCAGTATTTT	CASSTGLAFSTDTQYF
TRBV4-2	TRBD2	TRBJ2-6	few	TGTGCCAGCAGCCAAGCCCCAAGCGGGAGTACCTCTGGGGCCAACGTCCTGACTTTC	CASSQAPSGSTSGANVLTF
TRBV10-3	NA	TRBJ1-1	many	TGTGCCATCAGTTGGGAACCTCCGAACACTGAAGCTTTCTTT	CAISWEPPNTEAFF
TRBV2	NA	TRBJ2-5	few	TGTGCCAGCAGTGAATTGGAGGAGACCCAGTACTTC	CASSELEETQYF
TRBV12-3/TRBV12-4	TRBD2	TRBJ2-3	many	TGTGCCAGCAGTATATCCCCCGGGACTAGCGGGGTTTATAGCACAGATACGCAGTATTTT	CASSISPGTSGVYSTDTQYF
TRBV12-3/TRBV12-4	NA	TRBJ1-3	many	TGTGCCAGCAGTTTTTTGAGTAAAGGAAACACCATATATTTT	CASSFLSKGNTIYF
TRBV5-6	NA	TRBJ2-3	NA	TGTGCCAGCAGCTTGTGGGTAGCGCCTACGCAGTATTTT	CASSLWVAPTQYF
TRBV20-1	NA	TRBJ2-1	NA	TGCAGTGCTAGACCGGGGACTTGGGAGCAGTTCTTC	CSARPGTWEQFF
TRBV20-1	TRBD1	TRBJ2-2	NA	TGCAGTGCTAGAGATCCTCGGACAGGGAAGAACACCGGGGAGCTGTTTTTT	CSARDPRTGKNTGELFF
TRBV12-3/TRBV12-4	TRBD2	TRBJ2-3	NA	TGTGCCAGCAGTTTATTTACTAGCGGGGGGGCCTCCACAGATACGCAGTATTTT	CASSLFTSGGASTDTQYF
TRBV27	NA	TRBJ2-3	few	TGTGCCAGCAGTTTCCGGGGAGAAAGTACAGATACGCAGTATTTT	CASSFRGESTDTQYF
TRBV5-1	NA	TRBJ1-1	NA	TGCGCCAGCAGCTTTTCGGGGGCTGCGGGTGAAGCTTTCTTT	CASSFSGAAGEAFF
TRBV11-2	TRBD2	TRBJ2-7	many	TGTGCCAGCAGCTTAAGAAACGGGGCTAGCGGGTATTACGAGCAGTACTTC	CASSLRNGASGYYEQYF
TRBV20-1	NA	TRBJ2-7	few	TGCAGTGCTAGAGATTTACTATCTGGGCTGGGGCAGTACTTC	CSARDLLSGLGQYF
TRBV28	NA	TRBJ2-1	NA	TGTGCCAGCACTTTTAGTGGAGGGAATGGGAATGAGCAGTTCTTC	CASTFSGGNGNEQFF
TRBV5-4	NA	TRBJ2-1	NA	TGTGCCAGCAGCCCGGTCGGCGGTGGCGGGCCCAACAATGAGCAGTTCTTC	CASSPVGGGGPNNEQFF
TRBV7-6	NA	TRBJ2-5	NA	TGTGCCAGCAGCCTTGGGGGGGGCCAGCAGACCCAGTACTTC	CASSLGGGQQTQYF
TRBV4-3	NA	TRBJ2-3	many	TGCGCCAGCAGCCTAAGCGGAGGCACAGATACGCAGTATTTT	CASSLSGGTDTQYF
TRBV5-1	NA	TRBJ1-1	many	TGCGCCAGCAGCTTGTTAGGGGACACTGAAGCTTTCTTT	CASSLLGDTEAFF
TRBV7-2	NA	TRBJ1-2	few	TGTGCCAGCAGCGTGGGCAGGTCGAATGGCTACACCTTC	CASSVGRSNGYTF
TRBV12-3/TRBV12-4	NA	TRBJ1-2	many	TGTGCCACCCGGGGGTACGGCTATGGCTACACCTTC	CATRGYGYGYTF
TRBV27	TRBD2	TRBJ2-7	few	TGTGCCAGCGGGGAGCCTAGCGGGAGAAAGGACGAGCAGTACTTC	CASGEPSGRKDEQYF
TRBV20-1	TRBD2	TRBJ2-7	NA	TGCAGTGCGCGAACTAGCGGATCCTACGAGCAGTACTTC	CSARTSGSYEQYF
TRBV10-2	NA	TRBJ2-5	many	TGCGCCAGCAGTGATTTAAGGGGGGAGGAGACCCAGTACTTC	CASSDLRGEETQYF
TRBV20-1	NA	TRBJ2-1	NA	TGCAGTGCTAGTGACTTATACAATGAGCAGTTCTTC	CSASDLYNEQFF
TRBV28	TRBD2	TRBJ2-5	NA	TGTGCCAGCAGTCCGAGCGGGGAAGAGACCCAGTACTTC	CASSPSGEETQYF
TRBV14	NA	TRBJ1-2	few	TGTGCCAGCAGCCAAGGTAGACAGGCAATACTTTCAGGCTACACCTTC	CASSQGRQAILSGYTF
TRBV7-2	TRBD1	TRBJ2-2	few	TGTGCCAGCAGCTTAGGCCCCAGGGGGCAGAACACCGGGGAGCTGTTTTTT	CASSLGPRGQNTGELFF
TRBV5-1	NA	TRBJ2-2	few	TGCGCCAGCAGCTTGACAGGGTCCTTGAACACCGGGGAGCTGTTTTTT	CASSLTGSLNTGELFF
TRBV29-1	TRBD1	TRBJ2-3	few	TGCAGCGTTGAGGGGACAGGGGGTTCGACCTTTGGGGCAGATACGCAGTATTTT	CSVEGTGGSTFGADTQYF
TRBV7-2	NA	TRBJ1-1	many	TGTGCCAGCAGCAAAGACAGCCGGAACACTGAAGCTTTCTTT	CASSKDSRNTEAFF
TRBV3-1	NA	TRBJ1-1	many	TGTGCCAGCAGCCTACGGGGGGGAGTGAACACTGAAGCTTTCTTT	CASSLRGGVNTEAFF
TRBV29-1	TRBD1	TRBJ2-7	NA	TGCAGCGTTTCCCCGGGACAGCCGTCGGAGCAGTACTTC	CSVSPGQPSEQYF
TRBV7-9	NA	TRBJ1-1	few	TGTGCCAGCAGCTTAGCGCCAGGGAACACTGAAGCTTTCTTT	CASSLAPGNTEAFF
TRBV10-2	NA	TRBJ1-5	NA	TGCGCCAGCAGTGCTCATTACAATCAGCCCCAGCATTTT	CASSAHYNQPQHF
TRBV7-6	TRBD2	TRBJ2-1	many	TGTGCCAGCAGCTTAGTGACAGCTACCCCGAATTTACTAGCGGGAGCGGTCAATGAGCAGTTCTTC	CASSLVTATPNLLAGAVNEQFF
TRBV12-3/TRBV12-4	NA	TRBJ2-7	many	TGTGCCAGCAGTTTCACGGGGCCGGACGAGCAGTACTTC	CASSFTGPDEQYF
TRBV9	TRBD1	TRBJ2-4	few	TGTGCCAGCAGTACAGGGGCGGCCAAAAACATTCAGTACTTC	CASSTGAAKNIQYF
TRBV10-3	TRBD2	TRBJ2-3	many	TGTGCCGCGGCCCCCGCGGGAGCCGATACGCAGTATTTT	CAAAPAGADTQYF
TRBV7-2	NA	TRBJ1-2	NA	TGTGCCAGCAGCTTAGGCTACAGGAGTAACTATGGCTACACCTTC	CASSLGYRSNYGYTF
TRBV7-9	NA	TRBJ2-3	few	TGTGCCAGCAGCTTAATGGCAGATACGCAGTATTTT	CASSLMADTQYF
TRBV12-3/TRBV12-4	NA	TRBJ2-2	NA	TGTGCCAGCAGTTTGACGGGAGCGGGCGGGGAGCTGTTTTTT	CASSLTGAGGELFF
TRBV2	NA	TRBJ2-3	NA	TGTGCCAACCCAGACGCCCTCGAAAGCACAGATACGCAGTATTTT	CANPDALESTDTQYF
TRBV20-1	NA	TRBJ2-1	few	TGCAGTGCTAGAGATGCTCAGCGGACAATGAGGGAGCAGTTCTTC	CSARDAQRTMREQFF
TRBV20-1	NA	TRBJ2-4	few	TGCAGTGCTAGAGATTGGTCAAACATTCAGTACTTC	CSARDWSNIQYF
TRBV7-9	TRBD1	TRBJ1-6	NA	TGTGCCAGCAGCTTGCTTAGGACAGGAGGAAATTCACCCCTCCACTTT	CASSLLRTGGNSPLHF
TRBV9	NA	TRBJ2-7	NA	TGTGCCAGCAGCCCTGTCGGTTCCTACGAGCAGTACTTC	CASSPVGSYEQYF
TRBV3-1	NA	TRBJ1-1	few	TGTGCCAGCAGCCAAGGCACAGGGTTAGGCACTGAAGCTTTCTTT	CASSQGTGLGTEAFF
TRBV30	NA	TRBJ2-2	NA	TGTGCCTGGGTGCCGATTAAGACCGGGGAGCTGTTTTTT	CAWVPIKTGELFF
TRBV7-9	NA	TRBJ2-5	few	TGTGCCAGCAGTCCCCCCTTCTCTCGGAGGCTCCAAGAGACCCAGTACTTC	CASSPPFSRRLQETQYF
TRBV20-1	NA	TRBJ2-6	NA	TGCAGTGCTAGAGATAGCGGCAGGACTACCTCTGGGGCCAACGTCCTGACTTTC	CSARDSGRTTSGANVLTF